A single sample is the source of the 19 T cell receptor beta chains below, sequenced in a study of OX40 agonist ivuxolimab in advanced cancers. Generated by immunoSEQ multiplex PCR, the TCRdb table keeps only in-frame clones and is missing some. This sample yields more than 40,000 clones, of which 88% are seen a single time; roughly 3.3% belongs to the top ten. The starting material was CD4+ or CD8+ T cells sorted from blood, obtained in a trial of the OX40 agonist ivuxolimab. Every receptor here comes from an adult with an advanced solid tumor such as melanoma, head and neck, liver or kidney cancer.

This clone was detected only once. This chain joins TRBV9 and TRBJ2-2; D not certain. CDR1 and CDR2 (germline): SGDLS, YYNGEE. Trimming took 1 base from V and 5 from J, leaving 9 bases between them. CDR3 length equals 14 residues. CDR3 nucleotide sequence: TGTGCCAGCAGCGTATATGGGGTTACCGGGGAGCTGTTTTTT. The encoded protein is CASSVYGVTGELFF.

This rearrangement joins TRBV29-1 to TRBJ2-1; D perhaps matches TRBD2 (5 bases). Trimming removed 2 bases from V and 7 bases from J, with 9 bases in between. This CDR3 comprises 12 residues. From germline, CDR1 is SQVTM and CDR2 ANQGSEA. The CDR3 here is CSVERGGNEQFF. CDR3 bases: TGCAGCGTTGAAAGAGGAGGAAATGAGCAGTTCTTC.

The V and J genes are TRBV6-1 and TRBJ2-3, with 7 positions matching TRBD2. CDR3 length: 13 amino acids. V trimming: 9 bases; J trimming: 4 bases; junction bases outside the gene matches: 7. Per the germline V gene, CDR1 is MNHNS and CDR2 is SASEGT. The DNA for the CDR3 is TGTGCCAGTCGGCGGGAGTTGGCAGATACGCAGTATTTT. Protein sequence: CASRRELADTQYF.

The CDR3 coding sequence is TGTGCCAGTAGTATTTTCGGGGCCAATCAGCCCCAGCATTTT. Protein sequence: CASSIFGANQPQHF. This chain connects TRBV19 to TRBJ1-5; D may be TRBD1 (5 bases). From germline, CDR1 is LNHDA and CDR2 SQIVND (reference sequence). V was shortened by 3 bases and J by 3 bases, with 9 bases between the two germline ends. The CDR3 runs to 14 residues. The entire variable domain, with the rest obtained from reference TRBV19 and TRBJ1-5, is as follows: DGGITQSPKYLFRKEGQNVTLSCEQNLNHDAMYWYRQDPGQGLRLIYYSQIVNDFQKGDIAEGYSVSREKKESFPLTVTSAQKNPTAFYLCASSIFGANQPQHFGDGTRLSIL.

This clone is judged medium-sized. The rearrangement joins TRBV9 to TRBJ2-1, with D maybe TRBD1 (5 bases). This CDR3 region has 15 residues. Germline V gives CDR1 SGDLS, CDR2 YYNGEE. The V end was cut by 4 bases, the J end by 4 bases, with 15 bases between. The CDR3 DNA is TGTGCCAGCAGCTCCCAGGGTTTAGAATACAATGAGCAGTTCTTC. It encodes CASSSQGLEYNEQFF.

The chain is built from TRBV18 and TRBJ1-2; maybe TRBD1 (5 bases). CDR3 length equals 12 residues. Germline V gene data show CDR1 as KGHSH and CDR2 as LQKENI. V was trimmed by 6 bases and J by 8 bases, leaving 13 bases between them. CDR3 amino acids: CASSTGSGGYTF. In DNA form, the CDR3 reads TGTGCCAGCTCCACGGGCTCAGGGGGCTACACCTTC.

The rearrangement links TRBV27 to TRBJ2-1; 8 nucleotides match TRBD2. From germline, CDR1 is MNHEY and CDR2 SMNVEV (reference sequence). Trimming cost V 0 bases and J 2 bases; bases outside gene matches: 6. CDR3 length: 17 amino acids. The CDR3, as DNA: TGTGCCAGCAGTTTATCCTCGGGACTAGTTCCCTACAATGAGCAGTTCTTC. Protein sequence: CASSLSSGLVPYNEQFF.

The chain recombines TRBV5-1 with TRBJ2-7, with D possibly matching TRBD1 (5 bases). Germline assignment: CDR1 SGHRS and CDR2 YFSETQ. V was cut by 0 bases and J by 7 bases, with 14 bases left in between. The CDR3 has 14 residues. In DNA form, the CDR3 reads TGCGCCAGCAGCTTGGACCAGGGTACAGCAGAGCAGTACTTC. As protein: CASSLDQGTAEQYF.

The rearrangement uses TRBV30 and TRBJ2-7, with TRBD2 as a possible D gene (5 bases). The length of the CDR3 is 13 residues. CDR1 and CDR2 from the germline V gene are GTSNPN and SVGIG (reference sequence). With 2 bases removed from V and 0 bases from J, the gap between germline ends came to 8 bases. This chain's CDR3 is CAWSRGISYEQYF. The CDR3 region has the DNA TGTGCCTGGAGTAGAGGGATCTCCTACGAGCAGTACTTC.

Concerning this clone itself: Other DNA sequences in this specimen translate into the identical CDR3. The chain has TRBV5-1 and TRBJ2-2; D gene unclear. CDR3 length: 14 residues. V was shortened by 0 bases and J by 1 base, with 4 bases between the two germline ends. Germline CDR1 and CDR2: SGHRS and YFSETQ. In DNA, the CDR3 is TGCGCCAGCAGCTTGGGTCAGAACACCGGGGAGCTGTTTTTT. Residues: CASSLGQNTGELFF.

This clone was recorded a few times. The rearrangement joins TRBV7-9 to TRBJ1-6, with a possible D match to TRBD1 (5 bases). V was clipped by 3 bases and J by 7 bases, with 10 bases between them. The CDR3 sequence is 14 residues long. CDR1 is SEHNR, CDR2 FQNEAQ, per germline (reference sequence). DNA of the CDR3: TGTGCCAGCAGCTTGCAGGGAAGGAATTCACCCCTCCACTTT. Residues: CASSLQGRNSPLHF. Variable domain in full (rest from reference TRBV7-9 and TRBJ1-6): DTGVSQNPRHKITKRGQNVTFRCDPISEHNRLYWYRQTLGQGPEFLTYFQNEAQLEKSRLLSDRFSAERPKGSFSTLEIQRTEQGDSAMYLCASSLQGRNSPLHFGNGTRLTVT.

The chain links TRBV28 to TRBJ2-5, with D perhaps matching TRBD1 or TRBD2 (5 bases each). Germline V gives CDR1 MDHEN, CDR2 SYDVKM. The germline V and J ends were trimmed by 2 bases and 2 bases, with 9 bases remaining between them. The CDR3 is 14 residues long. The CDR3 reads CASSLGTEQETQYF. DNA of the CDR3: TGTGCCAGCAGTTTAGGGACGGAGCAAGAGACCCAGTACTTC.

CDR3 nucleotide sequence: TGTGCCAGCAGTCTTACGTATAGCGGGGGTCTGTTCTTC. This translates into CASSLTYSGGLFF. The chain employs TRBV6-5 and TRBJ2-1; 9 bases align to TRBD2. The V gene's germline CDR1 is MNHEY and CDR2 SVGAGI. The CDR3 length is 13 residues. V trimming: 5 bases; J trimming: 15 bases; junction bases outside the gene matches: 11.

J is TRBJ2-7 and V is TRBV18; D possibly corresponds to TRBD1 (6 bases). Deletions cut 3 bases from V and 1 base from J, with 13 bases between. This CDR3 has 15 residues. CDR1 and CDR2 (germline): KGHSH, LQKENI. CDR3 protein: CASSPGQLDSYEQYF. CDR3 bases: TGTGCCAGCTCACCTGGACAGTTAGATTCCTACGAGCAGTACTTC.

The chain uses TRBV7-9 and TRBJ2-3; D unclear. The V and J ends lost 3 bases and 5 bases respectively, with 6 bases between them. The CDR3 has 12 residues. Germline CDR1 reads SEHNR; CDR2 reads FQNEAQ (reference sequence). CDR3 region: CASSFVQDTQYF. As DNA, the CDR3 is TGTGCCAGCAGCTTTGTGCAAGATACGCAGTATTTT. Based on the CDR3 plus reference TRBV7-9 and TRBJ2-3, the full variable domain is DTGVSQNPRHKITKRGQNVTFRCDPISEHNRLYWYRQTLGQGPEFLTYFQNEAQLEKSRLLSDRFSAERPKGSFSTLEIQRTEQGDSAMYLCASSFVQDTQYFGPGTRLTVL.

The rearrangement joins TRBV5-4 to TRBJ1-3, with TRBD1 matching 12 bases. Germline CDR1 SGHNT, CDR2 YYREEE (reference sequence). This CDR3 spans 18 amino acids. J was trimmed by 2 bases and V by 4 bases; bases with no gene match: 10. The CDR3 spells CASSRGTGGNLAGNTIYF. The CDR3 nucleotides read TGTGCCAGCAGCCGCGGGACAGGGGGCAATCTAGCTGGAAACACCATATATTTT.

The V gene is TRBV7-2, the J gene TRBJ2-5; tentatively, D is TRBD1 or TRBD2 (7 bases each). V was cut by 2 bases and J by 1 base, with 14 bases left in between. Germline CDR1 reads SGHTA; CDR2 reads FQGNSA. The CDR3 is 16 amino acids. The CDR3 loop reads CASSLNPGGGQETQYF. In nucleotides, the CDR3 is TGTGCCAGCAGCTTAAACCCAGGGGGGGGCCAAGAGACCCAGTACTTC.

CDR3 DNA sequence: TGTGCCAGCAGCGTAGTTTGGGACAGGGCTACCGGGGAGCTGTTTTTT. This gives the protein CASSVVWDRATGELFF. This chain connects TRBV9 to TRBJ2-2; 9 positions match TRBD1. CDR3 size: 16 residues. Germline trimming cut 0 bases from V and 5 bases from J; bases unmatched to any gene: 5. In germline, CDR1 is SGDLS, CDR2 YYNGEE. Together with reference TRBV9 and TRBJ2-2, the CDR3 gives the full variable domain: DSGVTQTPKHLITATGQRVTLRCSPRSGDLSVYWYQQSLDQGLQFLIQYYNGEERAKGNILERFSAQQFPDLHSELNLSSLELGDSALYFCASSVVWDRATGELFFGEGSRLTVL.

J is TRBJ1-1 and V is TRBV5-1; 7 bases align to TRBD1. V was clipped by 4 bases and J by 1 base; unmatched bases: 7. Germline CDR1 reads SGHRS; CDR2 reads YFSETQ. The CDR3 is 15 amino acids. CDR3 amino acids: CASSVGTAPNTEAFF. As DNA, the CDR3 is TGCGCCAGCAGCGTAGGGACAGCGCCGAACACTGAAGCTTTCTTT. The full variable domain, its missing parts supplied by reference TRBV5-1 and TRBJ1-1, is KAGVTQTPRYLIKTRGQQVTLSCSPISGHRSVSWYQQTPGQGLQFLFEYFSETQRNKGNFPGRFSGRQFSNSRSEMNVSTLELGDSALYLCASSVGTAPNTEAFFGQGTRLTVV.